This T cell receptor beta chain appears in the sequencing data of a study of blood T cell repertoires in COVID-19. Looking at the study overall: Spain, Italy and the United States supplied samples that represented acute and convalescent COVID-19. The analysed material was cDNA or gDNA that came from T cells, B-cell-depleted T cells, or PBMCs.

The authors' processing: Quantification of nucleated cells was approximated via reference gene primer amplification. Measured with immunoSEQ multiplex PCR; TCRdb has only the in-frame clones, and not every one. V and J calls and clone size follow that table, whereas D and trimming were derived from the DNA. The table includes 250,000 or so clones, 85% to 90% detected once. With 6 bases removed from V and 4 bases from J, the gap between germline ends came to 12 bases. The CDR3 runs to 13 residues. The germline V gene encodes CDR1 MNHEY and CDR2 SMNVEV (reference sequence). The sequenced material came from peripheral blood. The V and J genes are TRBV27 and TRBJ1-1; a possible D gene is TRBD1 (6 bases). The sequence derives from a woman aged 40 to 50 who had recovered from COVID-19. The CDR3 sequence: CASRLGAGTEAFF. DNA of the CDR3: TGTGCCAGCAGGCTGGGGGCGGGCACTGAAGCTTTCTTT.